One T cell receptor (beta chain) is described in this entry. Its antigen remains unknown. Germline is not matched at one junction end, which may reflect a read error. Germline CDR1 and CDR2: SGHAT and FQNNGV. The CDR3 is made up of 13 amino acids. TCRdb used MiXCR to reprocess the 5' RACE reads, holding one entry per CDR3 protein. Among hundreds of thousands of distinct CDR3 sequences listed, approximately 18% were seen once. The data were taken from a study of T cells after yellow fever vaccination. Whole-study context: For low cell numbers, libraries were made with SMART-Seq v4 Ultra Low Input. Points from the study as a whole: Booster sampling recovered most clones from primary vaccination (96% CD4, roughly 88% CD8). Compared with primary, the secondary response was weaker and peaked at day 5, not 15. Only a minor proportion of clonotypes was detected across both CD4 and CD8 compartments.

The material sequenced was PBMCs, taken before the yellow fever booster vaccination. The sequence came from a man younger than 30 who received the YFV17D yellow fever vaccine. The chain has TRBV11-2 and TRBJ2-2; 11 bases are shared with TRBD1. CDR3 in amino acids: CASSLDRTGGEVF. CDR3 nucleotides: TGTGCCAGCAGCTTAGACAGGACAGGGGGCGAGGTTTTT.